This is a list of T cell receptor beta chains from one sample in a study of blood T cell repertoires in COVID-19. Only in-frame clones appear in the TCRdb table, and some are missing; sequencing was by immunoSEQ multiplex PCR. Here the sample spans about 150,000 clones, roughly four fifths being singletons. The specimen was peripheral blood. The receptors derive from a human donor with acute or convalescent COVID-19. The donor label of this sample is uncertain. The CDR3 runs from the conserved cysteine through the conserved F or W. A D gene is named only where the DNA matches it firmly. Part of the rows lack a size; the others show once, few, many or a class for expanded clones.

D: .; J: TRBJ1-5; V: TRBV7-8; size: .; CDR3: CASSFAVGGPQHF; DNA: TGTGCCAGCAGCTTCGCGGTCGGAGGGCCCCAGCATTTT
D: TRBD1; J: TRBJ2-2; V: TRBV19; size: few; CDR3: CASSKRGGQGVRTGELFF; DNA: TGTGCCAGTAGTAAGAGAGGGGGACAGGGAGTAAGGACCGGGGAGCTGTTTTTT
D: .; J: TRBJ1-6; V: TRBV27; size: .; CDR3: CASTRIQDYNSPLHF; DNA: TGTGCCAGCACCCGCATTCAGGACTATAATTCACCCCTCCACTTT
D: .; J: TRBJ2-5; V: TRBV18; size: .; CDR3: CASSAGETQYF; DNA: TGTGCCAGCTCAGCCGGAGAGACCCAGTACTTC
D: .; J: TRBJ1-5; V: TRBV6-5; size: once; CDR3: CASRRGVMDNQPQHF; DNA: TGTGCCAGCAGAAGGGGTGTAATGGACAATCAGCCCCAGCATTTT
D: .; J: TRBJ1-2; V: TRBV3-1/TRBV3-2; size: .; CDR3: CASSLGLKDGYTF; DNA: TGTGCCAGCAGCCTGGGACTGAAGGATGGCTACACCTTC
D: .; J: TRBJ1-3; V: TRBV6-1; size: .; CDR3: CASRLGQGNTIYF; DNA: TGTGCCAGCAGGCTGGGCCAAGGAAACACCATATATTTT
D: .; J: TRBJ1-5; V: TRBV6-5; size: .; CDR3: CASSYSNRGNQPQHF; DNA: TGTGCCAGCAGTTACTCGAACAGGGGCAATCAGCCCCAGCATTTT
D: TRBD1; J: TRBJ2-7; V: TRBV3-1/TRBV3-2; size: .; CDR3: CASSQGTGSSYEQYF; DNA: TGTGCCAGCAGCCAAGGGACAGGCAGCTCCTACGAGCAGTACTTC
D: .; J: TRBJ1-2; V: TRBV30; size: .; CDR3: CAWRQKAEGYTF; DNA: TGTGCCTGGAGACAGAAAGCGGAAGGCTACACCTTC
D: TRBD2; J: TRBJ2-1; V: TRBV11-2; size: .; CDR3: CASSIRPTSGGLKGNEQFF; DNA: TGTGCCAGCAGCATCCGACCGACTAGCGGGGGCCTGAAGGGCAATGAGCAGTTCTTC
D: TRBD1; J: TRBJ1-6; V: TRBV5-1; size: .; CDR3: CASSPGQGNSPLHF; DNA: TGCGCCAGCAGTCCCGGACAGGGCAATTCACCCCTCCACTTT
D: .; J: TRBJ1-3; V: TRBV5-1; size: .; CDR3: CASSLPTGNGGNTIYF; DNA: TGCGCCAGCAGCTTACCTACAGGGAATGGCGGAAACACCATATATTTT
D: .; J: TRBJ1-5; V: TRBV2; size: .; CDR3: CASSTPSGPQHF; DNA: TGTGCCAGCAGTACCCCCTCAGGGCCCCAGCATTTT
D: TRBD1; J: TRBJ1-1; V: TRBV13; size: .; CDR3: CASSWTGAAFF; DNA: TGTGCCAGCAGCTGGACAGGGGCGGCTTTCTTT
D: TRBD1; J: TRBJ2-1; V: TRBV2; size: .; CDR3: CASSERTGEYNEQFF; DNA: TGTGCCAGCAGTGAGAGAACAGGGGAGTACAATGAGCAGTTCTTC
D: TRBD1; J: TRBJ2-5; V: TRBV6-5; size: .; CDR3: CASRDRWGEETQYF; DNA: TGTGCCAGCAGGGACAGGTGGGGTGAGGAGACCCAGTACTTC
D: TRBD1; J: TRBJ2-2; V: TRBV25-1; size: .; CDR3: CASSSPGQANTGELFF; DNA: TGTGCCAGCAGTTCGCCGGGACAGGCGAACACCGGGGAGCTGTTTTTT